A single TCR beta chain is shown here with its context. This clone was recorded only once. It lacks a known antigen. Base qualities are not recorded, but no much larger clone differs from it by a single base. The record originates from a study of T cell changes during pregnancy in multiple sclerosis (dated by TCRdb to between 2018 and 2021). About the full investigation: The study looked at changes in the T cell repertoire across pregnancy in women with multiple sclerosis.

The library was made by the immunoSEQ multiplex PCR assay. TCRdb mirrors the immuneACCESS table, restricted to in-frame sequences. Some clones are absent from its copies; in checked studies, under half trace to an unresolved V gene, and the reason for the others is unknown. In this sample the table shows 81,000 or so clones, about 90% of which occur a single time. Of the sample, roughly 4% is held by the ten largest clones. The CDR3 holds 15 amino acids from the cysteine to the phenylalanine. The DNA shown is the 45-base CDR3, in frame from base 1. V is reduced by 8 bases and J by 4 bases, leaving a spacing of 20 bases between them. Taken from the germline V gene (reference sequence), the CDR1 and CDR2 loops are MNHEY and SMNVEV.

This receptor was identified in a female donor in good health, serving as a control in a pregnancy study. Some clones in this sample may be carry-over from other donors' samples. The source material was PBMCs, sampled in the first trimester of pregnancy. The chain links TRBV27 with TRBJ2-5, and the D gene may be TRBD1, 6 bases matching. In nucleotide form, the sequence is TGTGCCAGCTCCAGGGGAATTGGGCTTTTAGAGACCCAGTACTTC. Translated, this is CASSRGIGLLETQYF.